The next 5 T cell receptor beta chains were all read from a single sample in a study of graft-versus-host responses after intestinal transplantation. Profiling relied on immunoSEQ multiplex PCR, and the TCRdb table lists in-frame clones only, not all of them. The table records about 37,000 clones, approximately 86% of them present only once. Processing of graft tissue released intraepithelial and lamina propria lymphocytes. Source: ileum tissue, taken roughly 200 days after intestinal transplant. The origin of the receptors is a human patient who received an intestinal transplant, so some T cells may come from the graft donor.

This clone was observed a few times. This chain's CDR3 is CASSTGRRGGEKLFF. The CDR3 DNA sequence: TGTGCCAGCAGCACCGGACGAAGGGGGGGTGAAAAACTGTTTTTT. This rearrangement joins TRBV11-2 to TRBJ1-4, with D perhaps TRBD1 (6 bases). With 5 bases removed from V and 7 bases from J, the gap between germline ends came to 17 bases. Germline V gives CDR1 SGHAT, CDR2 FQNNGV. The CDR3 has 15 amino acids.

CDR3 region: CASSWDSYEQYF. The CDR3 region has the DNA TGTGCCAGCAGCTGGGACAGCTACGAGCAGTACTTC. The V and J genes are TRBV5-4 and TRBJ2-7; 7 nucleotides agree with TRBD1. This CDR3 comprises 12 residues. Unmatched junction bases numbered 0, after V lost 3 bases and J lost 3 bases. Germline V lookup: CDR1 SGHNT, CDR2 YYREEE (reference sequence). Full variable domain (remainder filled in from reference TRBV5-4 and TRBJ2-7): ETGVTQSPTHLIKTRGQQVTLRCSSQSGHNTVSWYQQALGQGPQFIFQYYREEENGRGNFPPRFSGLQFPNYSSELNVNALELDDSALYLCASSWDSYEQYFGPGTRLTVT.

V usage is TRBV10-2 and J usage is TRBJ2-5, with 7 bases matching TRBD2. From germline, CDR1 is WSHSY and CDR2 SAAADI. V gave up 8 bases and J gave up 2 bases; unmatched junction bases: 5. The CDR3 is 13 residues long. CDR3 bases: TGCGCCAGCGGCCAGCGGGGACAAGAGACCCAGTACTTC. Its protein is CASGQRGQETQYF.

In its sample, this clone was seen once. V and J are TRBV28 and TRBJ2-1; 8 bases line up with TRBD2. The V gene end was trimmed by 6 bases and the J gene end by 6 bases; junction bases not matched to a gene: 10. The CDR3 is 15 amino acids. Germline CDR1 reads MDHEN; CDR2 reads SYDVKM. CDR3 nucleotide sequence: TGTGCCAGCAGCCCGTGGCGGGAGGTGGGCAATGAGCAGTTCTTC. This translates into CASSPWREVGNEQFF.

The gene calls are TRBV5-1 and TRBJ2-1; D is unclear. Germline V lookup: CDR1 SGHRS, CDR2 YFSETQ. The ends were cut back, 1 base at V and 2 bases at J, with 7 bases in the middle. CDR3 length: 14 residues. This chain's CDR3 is CASSLRSPYNEQFF. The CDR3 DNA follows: TGCGCCAGCAGCTTGAGGTCTCCCTACAATGAGCAGTTCTTC.